A selection of T cell receptor beta chains follows, all from one sample in a study of PD-1 blockade in classical Hodgkin lymphoma. TCRdb keeps only in-frame clones here, not all; method: immunoSEQ multiplex PCR. The sample gives about 20,000 clones, over 80% of which show up once; 20% to 25% is in the top ten. The input for sequencing was peripheral blood mononuclear cells (PBMCs), taken at baseline. These receptors all come from a human donor with classical Hodgkin lymphoma. CDR3s include the opening cysteine and the closing phenylalanine or tryptophan. A D gene is named only where the DNA matches it firmly. For some rows the clone size is stated as once, few or many, or as a class when expanded; others skip it.

v_gene,d_gene,abundance,j_gene,CDR3aa,CDR3nt
TRBV18,-,-,TRBJ1-1,CASSPTNTEAFF,TGTGCCAGCTCACCAACTAACACTGAAGCTTTCTTT
TRBV5-1,-,-,TRBJ2-3,CASSLESVAVTDTQYF,TGCGCCAGCAGCTTGGAGTCTGTAGCGGTCACAGATACGCAGTATTTT
TRBV19,-,-,TRBJ2-2,CASSPGGSTGELFF,TGTGCCAGTAGCCCTGGGGGCAGCACCGGGGAGCTGTTTTTT
TRBV7-9,TRBD2,-,TRBJ2-1,CASTTTSGRLNEQFF,TGTGCCAGCACCACGACTAGCGGGAGATTGAATGAGCAGTTCTTC
TRBV6-1,-,-,TRBJ1-3,CASTKGQGSGNTIYF,TGTGCCAGCACTAAAGGGCAGGGATCTGGAAACACCATATATTTT
TRBV11-1,TRBD1,-,TRBJ2-1,CASSLGDRVYNEQFF,TGTGCCAGCAGCTTAGGGGACAGGGTTTACAATGAGCAGTTCTTC
TRBV5-4,-,-,TRBJ2-7,CASKGAGEQYF,TGTGCCAGCAAGGGGGCGGGAGAGCAGTACTTC
TRBV7-2,TRBD2,-,TRBJ2-3,CASSPGGQARDTQYF,TGTGCCAGCAGCCCGGGGGGGCAGGCCAGGGATACGCAGTATTTT
TRBV5-4,-,-,TRBJ1-1,CASSLLTTEAFF,TGTGCCAGCAGCTTGCTTACCACTGAAGCTTTCTTT
TRBV6-1,TRBD2,-,TRBJ2-7,CASRETSGGPYEQYF,TGTGCCAGCAGGGAGACTAGCGGGGGACCCTACGAGCAGTACTTC
TRBV30,-,-,TRBJ2-2,CAWSPPLRRTGELFF,TGTGCCTGGAGCCCCCCGTTGCGGCGCACCGGGGAGCTGTTTTTT
TRBV5-1,-,-,TRBJ2-3,CASSLAGTGTDTQYF,TGCGCCAGCAGCTTGGCAGGGACCGGCACAGATACGCAGTATTTT
TRBV7-9,-,-,TRBJ2-1,CASSSSGGEVQFF,TGTGCCAGCAGCTCGTCGGGGGGCGAGGTGCAGTTCTTC
TRBV29-1,TRBD1,-,TRBJ2-7,CSVAGTGNSYEQYF,TGCAGCGTAGCCGGGACAGGGAACTCCTACGAGCAGTACTTC
TRBV6-6,-,-,TRBJ2-7,CASTRAARYEQYF,TGTGCCAGCACCCGGGCCGCGCGCTACGAGCAGTACTTC
TRBV2,-,-,TRBJ2-3,CASSDVLLRLRTDTQYF,TGTGCCAGCAGTGACGTCCTACTAAGATTGCGCACAGATACGCAGTATTTT
TRBV5-1,TRBD1,once,TRBJ1-5,CASSSGGSNQPQHF,TGCGCCAGCAGCTCAGGGGGCAGCAATCAGCCCCAGCATTTT
TRBV5-8,-,few,TRBJ2-2,CASSSHIWGEKNTGELFF,TGTGCCAGCAGCTCCCATATATGGGGGGAGAAGAACACCGGGGAGCTGTTTTTT
TRBV7-3,TRBD1,-,TRBJ2-1,CASSRQGGDYNEQFF,TGTGCCAGCAGCAGACAGGGGGGAGACTACAATGAGCAGTTCTTC
TRBV19,-,medium-sized,TRBJ1-1,CASTWGRGGTEAFF,TGTGCCAGTACCTGGGGGAGGGGGGGCACTGAAGCTTTCTTT
TRBV19,-,-,TRBJ1-5,CASRFSVNQPQHF,TGTGCCAGTCGTTTCAGTGTCAATCAGCCCCAGCATTTT
TRBV6-6,TRBD1,few,TRBJ1-2,CASRPQTGGIYGYTF,TGTGCCAGCAGACCACAGACAGGGGGCATCTATGGCTACACCTTC
TRBV4-1,TRBD1,-,TRBJ1-2,CASSQVGRGTGDGYTF,TGCGCCAGCAGCCAAGTGGGCCGAGGGACAGGGGATGGCTACACCTTC
TRBV7-8,-,-,TRBJ2-7,CASSLVRDEQYF,TGTGCCAGCAGCTTAGTTCGTGACGAGCAGTACTTC
TRBV19,TRBD2,-,TRBJ2-1,CASSTIAGGQSYNEQFF,TGTGCCAGTAGTACTATAGCGGGGGGCCAATCCTACAATGAGCAGTTCTTC
TRBV29-1,TRBD1,-,TRBJ2-1,CSVGTGGYNEQFF,TGCAGCGTTGGGACAGGGGGGTACAATGAGCAGTTCTTC
TRBV4-1,TRBD2,-,TRBJ2-1,CASSQDMAVAGVGEQFF,TGCGCCAGCAGCCAAGATATGGCAGTAGCGGGGGTGGGTGAGCAGTTCTTC
TRBV28,-,few,TRBJ1-5,CASSPPRGQPQHF,TGTGCCAGCAGTCCCCCACGGGGGCAGCCCCAGCATTTT
TRBV29-1,-,-,TRBJ2-7,CSVEGVSYEQYF,TGCAGCGTTGAGGGGGTATCCTACGAGCAGTACTTC
TRBV5-1,TRBD1,-,TRBJ2-2,CASSYQGTDTGELFF,TGCGCCAGCAGCTACCAAGGGACAGACACCGGGGAGCTGTTTTTT
TRBV18,TRBD1,-,TRBJ2-3,CASSPPGQGVLDTQYF,TGTGCCAGCTCACCGCCAGGACAGGGGGTTCTGGATACGCAGTATTTT
TRBV29-1,-,-,TRBJ1-1,CSVESGTEAFF,TGCAGCGTCGAAAGCGGCACTGAAGCTTTCTTT
TRBV2,-,-,TRBJ2-7,CASREDSTYEQYF,TGTGCCAGCAGAGAAGACAGTACCTACGAGCAGTACTTC
TRBV10-3,-,-,TRBJ2-2,CAISETDTGELFF,TGTGCCATCAGCGAGACAGATACCGGGGAGCTGTTTTTT
TRBV4-2,-,-,TRBJ2-1,CASSHATGTYNEQFF,TGTGCCAGCAGCCATGCTACCGGGACCTACAATGAGCAGTTCTTC
TRBV7-2,-,few,TRBJ1-5,CASSFEEGQPQHF,TGTGCCAGCAGCTTCGAGGAAGGGCAGCCCCAGCATTTT
TRBV11-3,TRBD2,-,TRBJ2-3,CASSSTSGGYTDTQYF,TGTGCCAGCAGCTCGACTAGCGGGGGGTACACAGATACGCAGTATTTT
TRBV5-1,TRBD2,few,TRBJ2-7,CASGPGLGPEQYF,TGCGCCAGCGGACCGGGACTAGGGCCCGAGCAGTACTTC
TRBV30,-,medium-sized,TRBJ1-2,CAWTHMRGYTF,TGTGCCTGGACCCATATGCGTGGCTACACCTTC
TRBV28,-,-,TRBJ1-1,CASSFTRGGTEAFF,TGTGCCAGCAGTTTCACGAGGGGGGGCACTGAAGCTTTCTTT
TRBV27,TRBD1,-,TRBJ2-4,CASSLGQGGLLYF,TGTGCCAGCAGTTTAGGACAGGGTGGGCTTCTATACTTC
TRBV27,TRBD2,hyperexpanded,TRBJ2-1,CASSTLAGDNNEQFF,TGTGCCAGCAGTACTTTAGCGGGAGACAACAATGAGCAGTTCTTC